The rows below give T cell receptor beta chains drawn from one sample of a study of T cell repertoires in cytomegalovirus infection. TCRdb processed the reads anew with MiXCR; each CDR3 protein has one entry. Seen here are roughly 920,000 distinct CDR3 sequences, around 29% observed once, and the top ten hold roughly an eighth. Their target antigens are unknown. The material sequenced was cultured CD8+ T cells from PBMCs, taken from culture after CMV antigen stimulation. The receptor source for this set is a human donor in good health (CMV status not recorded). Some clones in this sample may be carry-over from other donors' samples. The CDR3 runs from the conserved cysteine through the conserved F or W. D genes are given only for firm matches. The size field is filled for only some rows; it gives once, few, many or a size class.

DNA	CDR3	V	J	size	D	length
TGTGCCAGCAGTTATAAAGTAGACGGGCCCACAGATACGCAGTATTTT	CASSYKVDGPTDTQYF	TRBV6-6	TRBJ2-3	NA	NA	16
TGTGCCAGCTCACCATCCAGCGGGGCCAACAATGAGCAGTTCTTC	CASSPSSGANNEQFF	TRBV18	TRBJ2-1	NA	TRBD2	15
TGTGCCAGCAGCGACGGGAACGAGCAGTACTTC	CASSDGNEQYF	TRBV9	TRBJ2-7	NA	NA	11
TGTGCCAGCAGCACTAGCGGGGGGGTCGTAACGACCCAGTACTTC	CASSTSGGVVTTQYF	TRBV6-2/TRBV6-3	TRBJ2-5	NA	TRBD2	15
TGTGCCAGCAGTTTTTCCGTAACCGGGACAGGGGTACAAGAGACCCAGTACTTC	CASSFSVTGTGVQETQYF	TRBV12-3/TRBV12-4	TRBJ2-5	few	TRBD1	18
TGTGCCAGCAGTCCAATCGGTACTAGCGCCTACAATGAGCAGTTCTTC	CASSPIGTSAYNEQFF	TRBV27	TRBJ2-1	NA	TRBD2	16
TGTGCCAGCAGTTCCCCTCGGACCCGCCCAAATGAGCAGTTCTTC	CASSSPRTRPNEQFF	TRBV6-5	TRBJ2-1	NA	NA	15
TGTGCCAGCAGTTTAAGGCAACAGCCCCAGCATTTT	CASSLRQQPQHF	TRBV28	TRBJ1-5	NA	NA	12
TGTGCCAGCAGTTTCAGGTTGGGTAACTATGGCTACACCTTC	CASSFRLGNYGYTF	TRBV12-3/TRBV12-4	TRBJ1-2	few	NA	14
TGTGCCAGCAGCTTAGGTAGTAGCGAAAGCACAGATACGCAGTATTTT	CASSLGSSESTDTQYF	TRBV7-6	TRBJ2-3	many	NA	16
TGTGCCACCAGCAGATGGAGAGGCACTGAAGCTTTCTTT	CATSRWRGTEAFF	TRBV15	TRBJ1-1	NA	NA	13
TGTGCCAGCGGGGCTTCGAAAAATCAGCCCCAGCATTTT	CASGASKNQPQHF	TRBV27	TRBJ1-5	few	NA	13
TGTGCCAGCATCGGGGGTGCCTACAATGAGCAGTTCTTC	CASIGGAYNEQFF	TRBV5-5	TRBJ2-1	NA	NA	13
TGTGCCAGCAGCCAGGAGGGGGTTGAGCAGTTCTTC	CASSQEGVEQFF	TRBV6-5	TRBJ2-1	NA	NA	12
TGTGCCAGCAGACCTCCCGACAGATCCTATGGCTACACCTTC	CASRPPDRSYGYTF	TRBV12-3/TRBV12-4	TRBJ1-2	few	NA	14
TGTGCCAGCAGCTCGCCAGCGGGGGTAGTAAGAGAAAAACTGTTTTTT	CASSSPAGVVREKLFF	TRBV7-9	TRBJ1-4	many	NA	16
TGTGCCAGCCCACCCGCGAGCGGGACCAAAAACATTCAGTACTTC	CASPPASGTKNIQYF	TRBV2	TRBJ2-4	few	TRBD2	15
TGTGCCAGTGCCCTCGGGGGCTACGAGCAGTTCTTC	CASALGGYEQFF	TRBV19	TRBJ2-1	few	NA	12
TGCAGTGCTAGAGATGAAGCGGGCCTCTCGGGACCCCTCCACTTT	CSARDEAGLSGPLHF	TRBV20-1	TRBJ1-6	NA	NA	15
TGTGCCAGCATTTTCCGTGACAGGGGCATCTCCTACGAGCAGTACTTC	CASIFRDRGISYEQYF	TRBV6-1	TRBJ2-7	many	TRBD1	16
TGTGCCAGCAGTCCGGGACAGAATTTCTATGGCTACACCTTC	CASSPGQNFYGYTF	TRBV12-3/TRBV12-4	TRBJ1-2	many	TRBD1	14
TGTGCCACCAGCAGAGCCTTCAATCAGCCCCAGCATTTT	CATSRAFNQPQHF	TRBV15	TRBJ1-5	NA	NA	13
TGTGCCAGCAGTGACTCGGGACTCCTCGGGAATGAGCAGTTCTTC	CASSDSGLLGNEQFF	TRBV6-1	TRBJ2-1	many	NA	15
TGTGCCAGCAGTTTAACCACTACGTCCAATGAGCAGTTCTTC	CASSLTTTSNEQFF	TRBV27	TRBJ2-1	NA	NA	14
TGTGCCAGCAGCACCACCCGTATCACGCTTAATTCACCCCTCCACTTT	CASSTTRITLNSPLHF	TRBV7-9	TRBJ1-6	few	NA	16
TGCGCCAGCAGTCCGACAGGGCCTAGATCACCCCTCCACTTT	CASSPTGPRSPLHF	TRBV4-1	TRBJ1-6	few	TRBD1	14
TGCGCCAGCAGCTTGACAGGAGCAGTACCGAACACCGGGGAGCTGTTTTTT	CASSLTGAVPNTGELFF	TRBV5-1	TRBJ2-2	NA	NA	17
TGTGCCAGCAGCCAGACCGGATGGGCGGGGGGGCGCGGCACAGATACGCAGTATTTT	CASSQTGWAGGRGTDTQYF	TRBV4-2	TRBJ2-3	few	TRBD2	19